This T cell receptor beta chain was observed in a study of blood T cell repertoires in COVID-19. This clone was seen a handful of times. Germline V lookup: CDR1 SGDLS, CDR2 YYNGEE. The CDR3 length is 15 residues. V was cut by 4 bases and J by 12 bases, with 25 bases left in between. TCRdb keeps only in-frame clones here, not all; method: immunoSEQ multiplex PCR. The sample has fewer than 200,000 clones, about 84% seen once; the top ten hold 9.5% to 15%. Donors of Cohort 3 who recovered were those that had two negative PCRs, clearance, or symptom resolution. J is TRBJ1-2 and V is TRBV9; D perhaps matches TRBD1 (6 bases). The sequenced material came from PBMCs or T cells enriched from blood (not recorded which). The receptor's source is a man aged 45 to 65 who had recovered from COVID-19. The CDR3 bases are TGTGCCAGCAGCACCTCAGACATTGGACAGCCCCCCAACACCTTC. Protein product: CASSTSDIGQPPNTF.